One and the same sample provided the 32 T cell receptor beta chains below, sequenced in a study of T cells after yellow fever vaccination. TCRdb analysed the 5' RACE reads with MiXCR anew, one entry per CDR3 protein. The sample has hundreds of thousands of distinct CDR3 sequences, approximately 3.9% seen once. The material sequenced was PBMCs, taken on the day of the yellow fever booster vaccination. These receptors were collected from a man younger than 35 who received the YFV17D yellow fever vaccine.

This clonotype came up many times. V is TRBV29-1 and J is TRBJ2-2; D is uncertain. There are 13 residues in the CDR3. V lost 0 bases to trimming and J lost 6 bases, with 8 bases between them. Germline-derived CDR1 and CDR2 are SQVTM and ANQGSEA. CDR3: CSVEEGFPGELFF. The CDR3 DNA reads as TGCAGCGTTGAAGAGGGATTCCCCGGGGAGCTGTTTTTT.

This clonotype was seen at least ten times. The chain carries TRBV9 and TRBJ2-7; no firm D call. Germline CDR1 SGDLS, CDR2 YYNGEE. The ends were cut back, 0 bases at V and 7 bases at J, with 14 bases in the middle. The CDR3 length is 14 residues. CDR3 region: CASSVVAPLEEQYF. The DNA of the CDR3 is TGTGCCAGCAGCGTAGTGGCACCCCTGGAGGAGCAGTACTTC.

This clonotype was counted between two and nine times. The gene calls are TRBV15 and TRBJ2-5; D possibly corresponds to TRBD1 (6 bases). Trimming left V 5 bases short and J 4 bases short, with 14 bases between. CDR1 LNHNV and CDR2 YYDKDF come from the germline V gene (reference sequence). The CDR3 consists of 14 residues. The CDR3 sequence: CATSGNRVRETQYF. CDR3 DNA sequence: TGTGCCACCAGCGGGAACAGGGTTAGAGAGACCCAGTACTTC.

V usage is TRBV7-2 and J usage is TRBJ2-1, with 12 bases identical to TRBD1. The trim removed 5 bases at V and 7 bases at J, leaving 9 bases unmatched. Germline CDR1 SGHTA, CDR2 FQGNSA. The CDR3 is 16 residues long. The CDR3 DNA follows: TGTGCCAGCAGCCTCGGTGGGACAGGGGGCTGGAATGAGCAGTTCTTC. Translated, it gives CASSLGGTGGWNEQFF.

There are many counts of this clonotype. The V gene is TRBV12-3 or TRBV12-4, the J gene TRBJ2-3, with unresolved D. This CDR3 comprises 13 residues. V was cut by 8 bases and J by 2 bases, with 11 bases left in between. The CDR3 here is CASATPYTDTQYF. As DNA, the CDR3 is TGTGCCAGCGCGACCCCCTACACAGATACGCAGTATTTT.

The chain combines TRBV3-1 with TRBJ2-6, with 7 bases lining up with TRBD2. Unmatched junction bases numbered 9, after V lost 0 bases and J lost 4 bases. The CDR3 consists of 18 residues. Germline-derived CDR1 and CDR2 are LGHDT and YNNKEL (reference sequence). The chain's CDR3 is CASSQDPPRLAGANVLTF. CDR3 sequence (DNA): TGTGCCAGCAGCCAAGATCCACCGAGACTAGCAGGGGCCAACGTCCTGACTTTC. Supplemented by reference TRBV3-1 and TRBJ2-6, the full variable domain reads DTAVSQTPKYLVTQMGNDKSIKCEQNLGHDTMYWYKQDSKKFLKIMFSYNNKELIINETVPNRFSPKSPDKAHLNLHINSLELGDSAVYFCASSQDPPRLAGANVLTFGAGSRLTVL.

This clonotype was seen at least ten times. The chain joins TRBV20-1 to TRBJ2-1, with 11 positions matching TRBD2. Germline loops: CDR1 DFQATT, CDR2 SNEGSKA (reference sequence). The CDR3 length is 17 residues. Trimming cost V 3 bases and J 1 base; bases outside gene matches: 8. The CDR3 region is CSASSPSGGLSYNEQFF. DNA for the CDR3: TGCAGTGCTAGTTCCCCTAGCGGGGGGTTATCCTACAATGAGCAGTTCTTC.

The rearrangement links TRBV7-9 to TRBJ2-7; D could derive from TRBD1 or TRBD2 (5 bases each). Germline CDR1 is SEHNR and CDR2 is FQNEAQ (reference sequence). V was pared by 3 bases and J by 2 bases, with 11 bases between. The CDR3 runs to 14 residues. In nucleotides, the CDR3 is TGTGCCAGCAGCTTCGAGGGGAGCCCCTACGAGCAGTACTTC. It codes for CASSFEGSPYEQYF.

This clonotype was observed a handful of times. The gene calls are TRBV18 and TRBJ1-2, with D possibly being TRBD1 (5 bases). The CDR3 is 14 residues long. The V gene's germline CDR1 is KGHSH and CDR2 LQKENI. V lost 1 base and J 6 bases, leaving 12 bases between the germline ends. In DNA, the CDR3 is TGTGCCAGCTCACCACAAAGGGGATTGAATGGCTACACCTTC. Protein sequence: CASSPQRGLNGYTF.

There are many counts of this clonotype. The chain combines TRBV29-1 with TRBJ1-4, with D possibly matching TRBD1 (6 bases). The V gene lost 4 bases and the J gene lost 0 bases, with 15 bases spanning the gap. In germline, CDR1 is SQVTM, CDR2 ANQGSEA. This CDR3 spans 16 amino acids. The CDR3 loop reads CSVATGWGATNEKLFF. The DNA for the CDR3 is TGCAGCGTTGCTACAGGGTGGGGCGCAACTAATGAAAAACTGTTTTTT.

This clonotype has ten or more counts. The chain uses TRBV13 and TRBJ2-4; maybe TRBD1 (6 bases). Deletions cut 6 bases from V and 0 bases from J, with 15 bases between. Germline V CDR1 and CDR2: PRHDT, FYEKMQ (reference sequence). The CDR3 length is 16 residues. Written as DNA, the CDR3 is TGTGCCAGCAGTATAGGGGGATCGCTAGCCAAAAACATTCAGTACTTC. Its protein is CASSIGGSLAKNIQYF.

This clonotype occurred a few times. Compared with germline, one end of the junction differs, possibly owing to a read error. The chain employs TRBV11-1 and TRBJ2-1; D may match TRBD1 or TRBD2 (5 bases each). In germline, CDR1 is SGHAT, CDR2 FQDESV (reference sequence). This CDR3 is 18 amino acids long. The CDR3 DNA is TGTGCCAGCAGCCTAGCCTTCTACAGGAGGACTGGAGCGAATGAGCAGTTCTTC. It is translated as CASSLAFYRRTGANEQFF.

There are a few counts of this clonotype. The chain employs TRBV12-3 or TRBV12-4 and TRBJ2-7, with TRBD1 as a possible D gene (6 bases). The CDR3 contains 14 residues. V gave up 1 base and J gave up 6 bases, with 13 bases separating them. Written as DNA, the CDR3 is TGTGCCAGCAGTTTAGACAGGGAGTGGAGCGAGCAGTACGTC. Protein sequence: CASSLDREWSEQYV.

This clonotype was observed a handful of times. This chain connects TRBV5-5 to TRBJ1-6; maybe TRBD1 (6 bases). There are 18 residues in the CDR3. The germline V gene encodes CDR1 SGHKS and CDR2 YYEKEE (reference sequence). Trimming stripped 4 bases from V and 3 bases from J, with 20 bases between. CDR3 nucleotides: TGTGCCAGCAGCACCCTCGGACAGCCCGCGAGCTATAATTCACCCCTCCACTTT. This encodes CASSTLGQPASYNSPLHF.

This chain uses TRBV7-3 with TRBJ2-5; unclear D gene. Trimming left V 2 bases short and J 4 bases short, with 14 bases between. CDR1 is SGHTA, CDR2 FQGTGA, per germline. This CDR3 is 15 amino acids long. For the CDR3, the DNA is TGTGCCAGCAGCTTAGGCCCTGAGACGGGAGAGACCCAGTACTTC. Translating it yields CASSLGPETGETQYF.

This clonotype was recorded at least ten times. The rearrangement links TRBV28 to TRBJ2-5; D call uncertain. Germline V CDR1 and CDR2: MDHEN, SYDVKM. This CDR3 is 12 amino acids long. V was clipped by 7 bases and J by 5 bases, with 11 bases between them. CDR3 bases: TGTGCCAGCAAATCTGATCAGGAGACCCAGTACTTC. Amino acids: CASKSDQETQYF.

The table lists this clonotype with many counts. CDR3 region: CASSSQEYRGQEQYF. Here the CDR3 DNA reads TGTGCCAGCAGCTCCCAGGAGTACAGGGGGCAGGAGCAGTACTTC. The genes are TRBV7-2 and TRBJ2-7, with TRBD1 identical over 9 bases. Germline trimming cut 4 bases from V and 7 bases from J; bases unmatched to any gene: 11. The CDR3 covers 15 residues. Germline loops: CDR1 SGHTA, CDR2 FQGNSA.

This clonotype was observed a handful of times. The chain links TRBV7-8 to TRBJ1-5, with D perhaps TRBD1 (6 bases). Between the trimmed V and J ends, which lost 3 bases and 1 base, there was a span of 19 bases. There are 18 residues in the CDR3. CDR1 is SGHVS, CDR2 FQNEAQ, per germline. The CDR3 protein is CASSLGQGFFESNQPQHF. The CDR3, as DNA: TGTGCCAGCAGCTTGGGACAAGGTTTCTTCGAAAGCAATCAGCCCCAGCATTTT. Using reference TRBV7-8 and TRBJ1-5 for the parts outside the CDR3, the full variable domain is GAGVSQSPRYKVAKRGQDVALRCDPISGHVSLFWYQQALGQGPEFLTYFQNEAQLDKSGLPSDRFFAERPEGSVSTLKIQRTQQEDSAVYLCASSLGQGFFESNQPQHFGDGTRLSIL.

There are many counts of this clonotype. The chain is built from TRBV5-6 and TRBJ2-5; tentative D call: TRBD1 (7 bases). The CDR3 contains 15 residues. Germline CDR1 and CDR2: SGHDT and YYEEEE. The V end was cut by 1 base, the J end by 2 bases, with 12 bases between. The CDR3 sequence: CASSLSRGRQETQYF. In DNA, the CDR3 is TGTGCCAGCAGCTTGTCCAGGGGGAGGCAAGAGACCCAGTACTTC.

The table lists this clonotype with a few counts. This chain links TRBV6-2 or TRBV6-3 with TRBJ2-5, with 7 bases that match TRBD1. The trim removed 1 base at V and 0 bases at J, leaving 2 bases unmatched. The germline CDR1 and CDR2 sequences are MNHEY and SVGEGT. This CDR3 comprises 15 residues. The CDR3 is CASSYLGTDQETQYF. DNA of the CDR3: TGTGCCAGCAGTTACTTGGGGACAGACCAAGAGACCCAGTACTTC.

In this sample, this clonotype turned up many times. The genes are TRBV14 and TRBJ2-4; D gene unclear. CDR3 length: 13 residues. CDR1 and CDR2 from the germline V gene are SGHDN and FVKESK. Deletions cut 6 bases from V and 0 bases from J, with 6 bases between. The CDR3 bases are TGTGCCAGCAGTGGAATAGCCAAAAACATTCAGTACTTC. Translated, it gives CASSGIAKNIQYF.

This clonotype was observed a few times. V gene TRBV12-3 or TRBV12-4 combines with J gene TRBJ2-5; D remains ambiguous. This CDR3 is 12 amino acids long. Trimming left V 2 bases short and J 4 bases short, with 5 bases between. The CDR3 DNA follows: TGTGCCAGCAGTTTATCGGTAGAGACCCAGTACTTC. Its protein product is CASSLSVETQYF.

The CDR3 nucleotides are TGCGCCAGCAGCTTGTGGGTCGGACAGGGCGAAACTGAAGCTTTCTTT. Protein: CASSLWVGQGETEAFF. V usage is TRBV5-1 and J usage is TRBJ1-1, with 8 bases that match TRBD1. This CDR3 contains 16 residues. Germline CDR1 and CDR2: SGHRS and YFSETQ. Trimming took 1 base from V and 5 from J; bases not matched to a gene: 10.

This clonotype was observed a few times. At one of its ends the junction is not consistent with the germline gene, which may arise from a read error. This sequence joins TRBV6-5 and TRBJ1-2, with 10 bases fitting TRBD1. The CDR3 consists of 16 residues. CDR1 and CDR2 from the germline V gene are MNHEY and SVGAGI. This chain's CDR3 is CASSYSGTGVFYGYTF. CDR3 nucleotide sequence: TGTGCCAGCAGCTACTCCGGGACAGGGGTTTTCTATGGCTACACCTTC.

The table lists this clonotype with many counts. V and J are TRBV5-5 and TRBJ2-7; perhaps TRBD2 as D (5 bases). Germline values: CDR1 SGHKS, CDR2 YYEKEE (reference sequence). CDR3 length: 14 residues. The V end was cut by 0 bases, the J end by 1 base, with 8 bases between. DNA for the CDR3: TGTGCCAGCAGCTTGGCAGGCGGGTCCTACGAGCAGTACTTC. Translation: CASSLAGGSYEQYF.

In this sample, this clonotype turned up many times. The rearrangement uses TRBV7-3 and TRBJ2-3; D unresolved. V was shortened by 6 bases and J by 2 bases, with 6 bases between the two germline ends. This CDR3 has 12 residues. CDR1 and CDR2 from the germline V gene are SGHTA and FQGTGA. The chain's CDR3 is CASRSLTDTQYF. CDR3 DNA: TGTGCCAGCAGGTCCCTCACAGATACGCAGTATTTT.

The DNA for the CDR3 is TGTGCCAGCAGCCGACTAGCGGGGTTCTTC. Its protein product is CASSRLAGFF. The V and J genes are TRBV7-9 and TRBJ2-1; 10 nucleotides align to TRBD2. V lost 5 bases and J lost 15; bases outside the gene matches: 1. This CDR3 has 10 amino acids. Germline CDR1 reads SEHNR; CDR2 reads FQNEAQ (reference sequence).

CDR3 in DNA: TGCAGTGCTAGCCGGGACAGGGAAAGCCCTGAAGCTTTCTTT. This codes for CSASRDRESPEAFF. The chain uses TRBV20-1 and TRBJ1-1; 9 bases line up with TRBD1. Germline-derived CDR1 and CDR2 are DFQATT and SNEGSKA (reference sequence). J lost 6 bases, V lost 3 bases, and 8 bases had no gene match. This CDR3 spans 14 amino acids.

This clonotype came up many times. The chain carries TRBV5-4 and TRBJ2-7, with a weak D call TRBD2 (6 bases). V shed 3 bases and J shed 3 bases, with 22 bases lying between them. Germline V gene lookup returns CDR1 SGHNT and CDR2 YYREEE (reference sequence). The CDR3 has 17 residues. CDR3 protein: CASSSGGTLGAFYEQYV. The CDR3 bases are TGTGCCAGCAGCTCTGGGGGGACCCTTGGAGCCTTCTACGAGCAGTACGTC.

There are many counts of this clonotype. The V gene is TRBV3-1, the J gene TRBJ1-5; weak D call: TRBD1 (6 bases). Trimming took 2 bases from V and 7 from J, leaving 12 bases between them. The CDR3 consists of 14 residues. Germline V gene sequence: CDR1 LGHDT, CDR2 YNNKEL (reference sequence). The DNA for the CDR3 is TGTGCCAGCAGCCAACAGGGGACGGGACAGCCCCAGCATTTT. Amino acid sequence: CASSQQGTGQPQHF.

At least ten counts were recorded for this clonotype. This chain connects TRBV2 to TRBJ2-3, with D possibly matching TRBD2 (6 bases). The V gene's germline CDR1 is SNHLY and CDR2 FYNNEI. The CDR3 covers 16 residues. V was trimmed by 1 base and J by 0 bases, leaving 11 bases between them. CDR3 in DNA: TGTGCCAGCAGTGAAGGACGGGGGTCAAGCACAGATACGCAGTATTTT. This translates into CASSEGRGSSTDTQYF.

J is TRBJ1-2 and V is TRBV29-1; D call uncertain. The CDR3 length is 12 residues. Germline V gene data show CDR1 as SQVTM and CDR2 as ANQGSEA. The V end lost 7 bases, the J end lost 8 bases, and 17 bases lay between the germline ends. Here the CDR3 DNA reads TGCAGCGGGAGACGGGCCGCAGGAGGCTACACCTTC. This codes for CSGRRAAGGYTF.